This T cell receptor beta chain was sequenced for a study of T-cell reconstitution after alpha-beta-depleted transplantation in children. Preparation of the TCRbeta library used unique molecular identifiers. TCRdb analysed the PCR reads with MiXCR anew, one entry per CDR3 protein. The sample carries about 200,000 distinct CDR3 sequences, 8.4% recorded once. V was pared by 2 bases and J by 8 bases, with 15 bases between. The CDR3 consists of 14 residues. Germline CDR1 is SGHAT and CDR2 is FQDESV (reference sequence). Sequenced here: PBMCs, mostly from graft donor cells, sampled 360 days after TCRalphabeta/CD19-depleted stem cell transplant. This clonotype originated in a male patient between 2 and 10 years old who had a stem cell transplant for acute myeloid leukemia, so the T cells may come from the graft donor. V is TRBV11-1 and J is TRBJ1-2; D is possibly TRBD1 (6 bases). In DNA, the CDR3 is TGTGCCAGCAGCTTAAGGACAGTATTCCAGGGCTACACCTTC. Translating it yields CASSLRTVFQGYTF.